This is a list of T cell receptor beta chains from one sample in a study of blood T cell repertoires in COVID-19. Clones were sequenced by immunoSEQ multiplex PCR, and TCRdb holds only the in-frame ones, with some missing. The repertoire consists of about 170,000 clones, with around three quarters occurring once and the leading ten covering roughly 8.6%. Input material: peripheral blood. Receptors were obtained from a man aged 60-69 years with acute or convalescent COVID-19. Both conserved end residues are part of each CDR3. A D gene is named only where the DNA matches it firmly. Clone size is shown for a subset of rows, as once, few, many or a class of expanded clone.

TGTGCCAGCAGTGACCACATAAGGGGCCAAGAGACCCAGTACTTC | CASSDHIRGQETQYF | TRBJ2-5 | NA | NA | TRBV6-1
TGCGCCAGCAGCTTGGGCCTAGAACTCTCCTACGAGCAGTACTTC | CASSLGLELSYEQYF | TRBJ2-7 | NA | NA | TRBV5-1
TGTGCCAGCAGCGTAGCTCGGCGGGAAAACACAGATACGCAGTATTTT | CASSVARRENTDTQYF | TRBJ2-3 | NA | NA | TRBV9
TGTGCCAGCAGCGTAACCTACGAGCAGTACTTC | CASSVTYEQYF | TRBJ2-7 | few | NA | TRBV7-9
TGTGCCAGCAGTTACTTAGGACAGGGCGCCTACGAGCAGTACTTC | CASSYLGQGAYEQYF | TRBJ2-7 | NA | TRBD1 | TRBV6-6
TGCAGCGTTGAACGACTAGACTCCTACGAGCAGTACTTC | CSVERLDSYEQYF | TRBJ2-7 | NA | NA | TRBV29-1
TGTGCCAGCAGTTTATCCCGCGGGGCCTACAATGAGCAGTTCTTC | CASSLSRGAYNEQFF | TRBJ2-1 | NA | NA | TRBV27
TGCGCCAGCAGCGACCAGGGTACTGGAAACACCATATATTTT | CASSDQGTGNTIYF | TRBJ1-3 | NA | NA | TRBV5-1
TGTGCCAGCTCACCGTCCAGGGGGCTCGCCGGGGAGCTGTTTTTT | CASSPSRGLAGELFF | TRBJ2-2 | NA | TRBD1 | TRBV18
TGTGCCAGTAGTATTCAGGGGGGCCTCTATGGCTACACCTTC | CASSIQGGLYGYTF | TRBJ1-2 | NA | TRBD1 | TRBV19
TGTGCCAGCAGCTCCGAGGACAGGGAATACGAGCAGTACTTC | CASSSEDREYEQYF | TRBJ2-7 | NA | TRBD1 | TRBV5-4